A single sample gave rise to the 22 T cell receptor beta chains below, sequenced in a study of shared clonotypes between healthy human individuals. TCRdb's table, derived via immunoSEQ multiplex PCR, lists solely in-frame clones and lacks some. The repertoire includes 1,500,000 or so clones, roughly 98.5% of them detected once, and roughly 0.36% sits in the top ten. Material: naive CD4+ T cells sorted from blood. Stated subset: CD45RA+ positively selected. The receptors shown here come from a man aged 25 to 45 in good health.

The CDR3 DNA sequence: TGTGCCAGCAGCGCAGAGAACAATCAGCCCCAGCATTTT. Encoded protein: CASSAENNQPQHF. This sequence joins TRBV9 and TRBJ1-5; D unresolved. Germline assignment: CDR1 SGDLS and CDR2 YYNGEE. V lost 3 bases to trimming and J lost 3 bases, with 7 bases between them. The CDR3 is 13 residues long.

The chain employs TRBV6-5 and TRBJ1-5, with 8 bases that match TRBD1. Germline CDR1 MNHEY, CDR2 SVGAGI. V lost 0 bases to trimming and J lost 5 bases; unmatched junction nucleotides: 6. This CDR3 has 16 residues. The CDR3 sequence: CASSYSGTGHHQPQHF. The CDR3 coding sequence is TGTGCCAGCAGTTACTCCGGGACAGGCCATCATCAGCCCCAGCATTTT.

The chain joins TRBV9 to TRBJ1-1; tentative D call: TRBD1 (6 bases). This CDR3 region has 14 residues. Trimming pared 0 bases from V and 5 bases from J, leaving 11 bases between. Germline values: CDR1 SGDLS, CDR2 YYNGEE. The CDR3 spells CASSVETGRTEAFF. DNA for the CDR3: TGTGCCAGCAGCGTAGAAACAGGGAGAACTGAAGCTTTCTTT.

The V call is TRBV18, the J call TRBJ1-4; TRBD1 might be the D (5 bases). The CDR3 covers 14 residues. Germline V gene lookup returns CDR1 KGHSH and CDR2 LQKENI. Trimming cost V 4 bases and J 11 bases, with 17 bases left between them. The CDR3, as DNA: TGTGCCAGCTCACTTACTTTGGGCAGGGACAAACTGTTTTTT. Amino acid sequence: CASSLTLGRDKLFF.

V and J are TRBV7-2 and TRBJ1-3; TRBD1 agrees at 7 bases. The trim removed 3 bases at V and 3 bases at J, leaving 14 bases unmatched. The germline gives CDR1 SGHTA, CDR2 FQGNSA. This CDR3 is built from 18 residues. The CDR3 sequence: CASSLADRPPGGGNTIYF. In DNA, the CDR3 is TGTGCCAGCAGCTTGGCGGACAGGCCGCCCGGTGGTGGAAACACCATATATTTT.

The rearrangement links TRBV5-8 to TRBJ2-1; no firm D call. The CDR3 is made up of 17 amino acids. Trimming stripped 3 bases from V and 5 bases from J, with 21 bases between. The germline CDR1 and CDR2 sequences are SGHTS and YDEGEE. CDR3 DNA sequence: TGTGCCAGCAGCTCCCTGGAGAGCCTCCAGCAGAACAATGAGCAGTTCTTC. Its protein product is CASSSLESLQQNNEQFF.

In this sample, this clone turned up once. Other DNA sequences within the sample encode an identical CDR3. The rearrangement links TRBV2 to TRBJ2-5; no clear D. The germline V gene has CDR1 SNHLY and CDR2 FYNNEI. This CDR3 is 11 amino acids long. Trimming took 4 bases from V and 4 from J, leaving 4 bases between them. CDR3 sequence (DNA): TGTGCCAGCAGTGCCGGAGAGACCCAGTACTTC. Amino acid sequence: CASSAGETQYF. The variable domain in full, completed from reference TRBV2 and TRBJ2-5, reads EPEVTQTPSHQVTQMGQEVILRCVPISNHLYFYWYRQILGQKVEFLVSFYNNEISEKSEIFDDQFSVERPDGSNFTLKIRSTKLEDSAMYFCASSAGETQYFGPGTRLLVL.

This clone came up once. The rearrangement uses TRBV6-5 and TRBJ2-7; D tentatively fits TRBD1 or TRBD2 (5 bases each). CDR3 length equals 15 residues. The germline CDR1 and CDR2 sequences are MNHEY and SVGAGI. The ends were cut back, 0 bases at V and 3 bases at J, with 12 bases in the middle. CDR3 sequence reads: CASSYSTGADYEQYF. The CDR3 DNA reads as TGTGCCAGCAGTTACTCGACCGGGGCGGACTACGAGCAGTACTTC.

The gene calls are TRBV19 and TRBJ2-7; D is tentatively TRBD1 or TRBD2 (6 bases each). V lost 5 bases and J 3 bases, leaving 11 bases between the germline ends. CDR1 and CDR2 (germline): LNHDA, SQIVND (reference sequence). This CDR3 has 13 amino acids. The CDR3 loop is CASSGGLYYEQYF. CDR3 coding DNA: TGTGCCAGTAGTGGGGGGCTATACTACGAGCAGTACTTC.

The V call is TRBV9, the J call TRBJ2-1; the match to TRBD2 covers 14 bases. Germline CDR1 is SGDLS and CDR2 is YYNGEE. This CDR3 has 16 amino acids. V lost 4 bases to trimming and J lost 15 bases; unmatched junction nucleotides: 15. For the CDR3, the DNA is TGTGCCAGCAGCCCGAGCCCCGGACTAGCGGGAGGTCACCCGTTCTTC. This codes for CASSPSPGLAGGHPFF.

The chain has TRBV7-3 and TRBJ2-1, with 13 bases that match TRBD2. CDR3 length: 16 residues. Looked up from germline, CDR1 is SGHTA and CDR2 is FQGTGA. Trimming at V came to 5 bases and at J to 10 bases, leaving 11 bases not matched to a gene. The CDR3 sequence: CASSRGTSGTLGEQFF. The CDR3 DNA follows: TGTGCCAGCAGCCGAGGGACTAGCGGGACCCTCGGGGAGCAGTTCTTC.

V usage is TRBV7-2 and J usage is TRBJ2-7; TRBD1 might be the D (6 bases). Germline V lookup: CDR1 SGHTA, CDR2 FQGNSA. Trimming removed 4 bases at V and 2 bases at J, with 6 bases between. This CDR3 has 12 residues. The DNA for the CDR3 is TGTGCCAGCAGCTGGGACACCTACGAGCAGTACTTC. Translating it yields CASSWDTYEQYF.

On this clone: Other DNA variants within this sample encode the same CDR3. The chain combines TRBV5-1 with TRBJ1-4; D uncertain. Trimming pared 0 bases from V and 3 bases from J, leaving 3 bases between. Looked up from germline, CDR1 is SGHRS and CDR2 is YFSETQ. The length of the CDR3 is 13 residues. The CDR3 loop reads CASSLVSNEKLFF. The CDR3 DNA reads TGCGCCAGCAGCTTGGTGTCTAATGAAAAACTGTTTTTT.

The V gene is TRBV23-1, the J gene TRBJ2-1; D unresolved. TRBV23-1 is an ORF, with its function uncertain. Trimming stripped 1 base from V and 0 bases from J, with 13 bases between. The CDR3 is 17 residues long. CDR3 DNA: TGCGCCAGCAGTCAATGGTCTATCAAGAGCTCCTACAATGAGCAGTTCTTC. It specifies CASSQWSIKSSYNEQFF.

V and J are TRBV4-3 and TRBJ2-7; D possibly corresponds to TRBD2 (6 bases). The CDR3 totals 15 residues. Germline CDR1 reads LGHNA; CDR2 reads YSLEER. V shed 1 base and J shed 2 bases, with 12 bases lying between them. Written as DNA, the CDR3 is TGCGCCAGCAGCCAAGTGACGGGACTCACCTACGAGCAGTACTTC. Its protein product is CASSQVTGLTYEQYF.

The chain combines TRBV6-1 with TRBJ1-4; the D is unclear. This CDR3 spans 15 amino acids. Per the germline V gene, CDR1 is MNHNS and CDR2 is SASEGT. The germline V and J ends were trimmed by 6 bases and 4 bases, with 15 bases remaining between them. CDR3 in amino acids: CASSTTGNFNEKLFF. As DNA, the CDR3 is TGTGCCAGCAGCACGACCGGGAATTTTAATGAAAAACTGTTTTTT.

This chain's CDR3 is CASSPVPPVSGQAFTGQYF. The CDR3 DNA reads TGTGCCAGCTCACCCGTACCTCCAGTTTCGGGACAAGCTTTTACGGGGCAGTACTTC. V gene TRBV18 combines with J gene TRBJ2-7; D might be TRBD1 (6 bases). V gave up 3 bases and J gave up 9 bases, with 33 bases separating them. Germline-derived CDR1 and CDR2 are KGHSH and LQKENI. The CDR3 sequence is 19 residues long.

The chain couples TRBV11-3 to TRBJ2-1; TRBD2 aligns across 11 bases. CDR3 length: 16 amino acids. V gave up 5 bases and J gave up 1 base; unmatched junction bases: 4. Germline lookup yields CDR1 SGHNT and CDR2 YENEEA. CDR3 nucleotides: TGTGCCAGCAGCGCCCTAGCGGGAGGATCCTACAATGAGCAGTTCTTC. It translates to CASSALAGGSYNEQFF.

The chain's CDR3 is CASRQATRTEAFF. Here the CDR3 DNA reads TGCGCCAGCCGACAGGCGACTAGGACTGAAGCTTTCTTT. This chain uses TRBV10-1 with TRBJ1-1, with D perhaps TRBD1 (6 bases). Germline CDR1 and CDR2: WNHNN and SYGVQD (reference sequence). The CDR3 is 13 residues long. V gave up 8 bases and J gave up 5 bases, with 15 bases separating them.

The CDR3 loop is CASSESGDGGYTF. The CDR3 DNA reads TGCGCCAGCAGTGAATCGGGTGATGGTGGCTACACCTTC. V and J are TRBV10-1 and TRBJ1-2; the D is unclear. The CDR3 loop spans 13 amino acids. Trimming cost V 3 bases and J 7 bases, with 12 bases left between them. Germline CDR1 and CDR2: WNHNN and SYGVQD (reference sequence).

This chain links TRBV27 with TRBJ2-1; TRBD2 matches 7 bases. V shed 6 bases and J 0 bases; nucleotides not matched to a gene: 8. Germline V gives CDR1 MNHEY, CDR2 SMNVEV (reference sequence). The CDR3 consists of 16 residues. DNA of the CDR3: TGTGCCAGCAGCCGTTCTAGCGGCCACTCCTACAATGAGCAGTTCTTC. Translating gives CASSRSSGHSYNEQFF.

This chain joins TRBV7-2 and TRBJ2-7, with D uncertain. This CDR3 comprises 16 residues. CDR1 is SGHTA, CDR2 FQGNSA, per germline. V was cut by 6 bases and J by 0 bases, with 18 bases left in between. The CDR3 sequence is CASSAQLWQISYEQYF. CDR3 DNA sequence: TGTGCCAGCAGTGCCCAACTCTGGCAGATCTCCTACGAGCAGTACTTC.